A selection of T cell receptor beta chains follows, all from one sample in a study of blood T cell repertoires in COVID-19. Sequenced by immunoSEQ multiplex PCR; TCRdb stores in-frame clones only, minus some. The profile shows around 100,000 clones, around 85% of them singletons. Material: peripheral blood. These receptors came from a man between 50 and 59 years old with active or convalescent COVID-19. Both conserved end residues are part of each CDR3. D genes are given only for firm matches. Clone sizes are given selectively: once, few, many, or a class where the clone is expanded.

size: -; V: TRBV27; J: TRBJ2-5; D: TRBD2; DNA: TGTGCCAGCAGTAAACTCGGGGGGGGCCAAGAGACCCAGTACTTC; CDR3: CASSKLGGGQETQYF
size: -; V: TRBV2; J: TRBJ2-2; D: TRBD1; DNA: TGTGCCAGCAGCCGGGACAGGGGCAACACCGGGGAGCTGTTTTTT; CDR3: CASSRDRGNTGELFF
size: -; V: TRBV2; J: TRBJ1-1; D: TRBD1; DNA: TGTGCCAGCAGTTACAGGGGACAGTCAAATGAAGCTTTCTTT; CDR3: CASSYRGQSNEAFF
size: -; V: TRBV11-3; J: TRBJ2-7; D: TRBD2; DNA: TGTGCCAGCAGCGGGACCTTGGCGGGAGTCGAGCAGTACTTC; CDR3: CASSGTLAGVEQYF
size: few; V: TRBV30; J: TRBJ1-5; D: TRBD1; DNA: TGTGCCTGGAGTCCGGGACAGGGCAATCAGCCCCAGCATTTT; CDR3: CAWSPGQGNQPQHF
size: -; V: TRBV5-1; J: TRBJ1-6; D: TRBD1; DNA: TGCGCCAGCAGCTTGGAGGGACAGGGGAGCTCCTATAATTCACCCCTCCACTTT; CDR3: CASSLEGQGSSYNSPLHF
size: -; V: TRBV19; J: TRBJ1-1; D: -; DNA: TGTGCCAGTAGTAAGAGTTTGACTGAAGCTTTCTTT; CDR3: CASSKSLTEAFF
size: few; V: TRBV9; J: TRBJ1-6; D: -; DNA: TGTGCCAGCAGCGTAGATGTGAGAGATTCACCCCTCCACTTT; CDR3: CASSVDVRDSPLHF
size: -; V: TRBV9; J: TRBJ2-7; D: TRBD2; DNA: TGTGCCAGCAGCGTAGCGGGAGGCACCTACGAGCAGTACTTC; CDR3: CASSVAGGTYEQYF
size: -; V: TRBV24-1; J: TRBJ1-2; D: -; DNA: TGTGCCACCAGTGATCCTACAGAGAACTATGGCTACACCTTC; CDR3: CATSDPTENYGYTF
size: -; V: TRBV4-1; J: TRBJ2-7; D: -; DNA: TGCGCCAGCAGCCAAGTCTCTCGGGGTTTTACTTACGAGCAGTACTTC; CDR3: CASSQVSRGFTYEQYF